The 22 T cell receptor beta chains presented below share a single source sample, sequenced in a study of cytomegalovirus exposure and HLA in healthy donors. Only in-frame clones appear in the TCRdb table, and some are missing; sequencing was by immunoSEQ multiplex PCR. The table includes more than 120,000 clones, around 84% detected once. Material for sequencing was PBMCs. These receptors originate from a man between 18 and 29 years old in good health and CMV-seropositive.

The chain combines TRBV11-2 with TRBJ2-2; D is possibly TRBD1 (7 bases). Per germline, CDR1 SGHAT and CDR2 FQNNGV. The V and J ends lost 4 bases and 0 bases respectively, with 15 bases between them. The CDR3 sequence is 17 residues long. The CDR3 nucleotides read TGTGCCAGCAGCTCCCGGAGGGGACAGCCGAACACCGGGGAGCTGTTTTTT. Translated: CASSSRRGQPNTGELFF.

A few counts support this clone. The V call is TRBV9, the J call TRBJ1-6; tentative D call: TRBD1 (6 bases). The length of the CDR3 is 14 residues. CDR1 and CDR2 from the germline V gene are SGDLS and YYNGEE. The V and J ends lost 4 bases and 9 bases respectively, with 14 bases between them. The CDR3 sequence is CASSPEGEISPLHF. Here the CDR3 DNA reads TGTGCCAGCAGCCCCGAGGGGGAGATTTCACCCCTCCACTTT.

The genes are TRBV2 and TRBJ1-1; D call uncertain. The CDR3 spans 15 residues. V was clipped by 4 bases and J by 3 bases, with 15 bases between them. Germline CDR1 reads SNHLY; CDR2 reads FYNNEI. This chain's CDR3 is CASSVARVSDTEAFF. The CDR3, as DNA: TGTGCCAGCAGTGTCGCTAGAGTCTCGGACACTGAAGCTTTCTTT.

This chain's CDR3 is CASSRAGGNEKLFF. CDR3 in DNA: TGCGCCAGCAGTAGGGCAGGGGGTAATGAAAAACTGTTTTTT. The chain couples TRBV5-1 to TRBJ1-4; 7 positions agree with TRBD1. Unmatched junction bases numbered 5, after V lost 5 bases and J lost 4 bases. Germline V gives CDR1 SGHRS, CDR2 YFSETQ. The CDR3 is 14 residues long.

The chain combines TRBV27 with TRBJ2-7, with TRBD1 identical over 8 bases. This CDR3 is built from 13 residues. The ends lost 4 bases at V and 5 bases at J; junction bases unmatched: 4. Germline CDR1 and CDR2: MNHEY and SMNVEV (reference sequence). The CDR3 DNA reads TGTGCCAGCAGTTCGCGGGACAGGAACGAGCAGTACTTC. Translation: CASSSRDRNEQYF.

The chain has TRBV30 and TRBJ1-5; D might be TRBD1 (5 bases). The germline CDR1 and CDR2 sequences are GTSNPN and SVGIG (reference sequence). V was pared by 0 bases and J by 5 bases, with 8 bases between. The length of the CDR3 is 13 residues. The DNA of the CDR3 is TGTGCCTGGAGTGTACAGGATGATCAGCCCCAGCATTTT. Encoded protein: CAWSVQDDQPQHF.

Notes on this clone: Germline and junction disagree at one end, which may indicate a read error. V is TRBV7-7 and J is TRBJ2-1; D gene uncertain. CDR1 and CDR2 (germline): SSHAT, FNYEAQ (reference sequence). This CDR3 is built from 14 residues. The CDR3 sequence: CASSPTPRTNEQFF. The CDR3 nucleotides read TGTGCTAGCAGCCCTACCCCCCGTACCAATGAGCAGTTCTTC.

The chain combines TRBV7-2 with TRBJ2-1, with a tentative D call TRBD2 (5 bases). The CDR3 is 13 amino acids. Germline CDR1 reads SGHTA; CDR2 reads FQGNSA. V was clipped by 5 bases and J by 4 bases, with 9 bases between them. The CDR3 DNA sequence: TGTGCCAGCAGCGGGAGAGGTTACAATGAGCAGTTCTTC. This translates into CASSGRGYNEQFF.

The genes are TRBV14 and TRBJ1-6, with 8 nucleotides matching TRBD1. V lost 4 bases and J lost 2; bases outside the gene matches: 10. The CDR3 is 18 amino acids. CDR1 and CDR2 (germline): SGHDN, FVKESK. The CDR3 region is CASSPGPAGGTYNSPLHF. CDR3 sequence (DNA): TGTGCCAGCAGCCCAGGCCCCGCAGGGGGCACCTATAATTCACCCCTCCACTTT.

This clone was detected only a few times. The chain couples TRBV27 to TRBJ1-2; TRBD1 matches 8 bases. CDR3 length equals 15 residues. V was pared by 5 bases and J by 4 bases, with 9 bases of the junction left unmatched. The V gene's germline CDR1 is MNHEY and CDR2 SMNVEV (reference sequence). The chain's CDR3 is CASSLYLGQGYGYTF. In nucleotides, the CDR3 is TGTGCCAGCAGTCTCTACCTAGGACAGGGCTATGGCTACACCTTC.

This rearrangement joins TRBV30 to TRBJ1-3; 7 nucleotides align to TRBD1. The V segment lost 5 bases and the J segment 0 bases; nucleotides outside the gene matches: 10. The germline V gene encodes CDR1 GTSNPN and CDR2 SVGIG (reference sequence). The CDR3 covers 16 residues. This CDR3 reads CAWGDSWGTSGNTIYF. The CDR3 DNA is TGTGCCTGGGGGGACAGTTGGGGGACCTCTGGAAACACCATATATTTT. The full variable domain, in which reference TRBV30 and TRBJ1-3 provide the parts outside the CDR3, is SQTIHQWPATLVQPVGSPLSLECTVEGTSNPNLYWYRQAAGRGLQLLFYSVGIGQISSEVPQNLSASRPQDRQFILSSKKLLLSDSGFYLCAWGDSWGTSGNTIYFGEGSWLTVV.

The V call is TRBV19, the J call TRBJ2-1; 11 nucleotides agree with TRBD1. Germline CDR1 LNHDA, CDR2 SQIVND (reference sequence). There are 19 residues in the CDR3. V lost 3 bases to trimming and J lost 8 bases; unmatched junction nucleotides: 18. CDR3 in amino acids: CASSIRTGRDRGFGDEQFF. Here the CDR3 DNA reads TGTGCCAGTAGTATTAGGACTGGGCGGGACAGGGGGTTTGGGGATGAGCAGTTCTTC.

The rearrangement links TRBV9 to TRBJ2-3; 7 bases are a match to TRBD1. The CDR3 covers 15 residues. Germline loops: CDR1 SGDLS, CDR2 YYNGEE. V lost 4 bases and J lost 2; bases outside the gene matches: 7. DNA of the CDR3: TGTGCCAGCAGCAACGGACAGGTTTACACAGATACGCAGTATTTT. Translation gives CASSNGQVYTDTQYF.

V gene TRBV7-2 combines with J gene TRBJ2-2; 10 positions match TRBD2. V shed 5 bases, J shed 5 bases, and the junction held 5 bases outside the gene matches. The CDR3 spans 15 residues. The germline V gene encodes CDR1 SGHTA and CDR2 FQGNSA. The CDR3 protein is CASSRSGGFTGELFF. For the CDR3, the DNA is TGTGCCAGCAGCCGTAGCGGGGGGTTTACCGGGGAGCTGTTTTTT.

V usage is TRBV5-1 and J usage is TRBJ2-3; maybe TRBD2 (6 bases). CDR1 SGHRS and CDR2 YFSETQ come from the germline V gene. V was cut by 0 bases and J by 3 bases, with 8 bases left in between. The CDR3 loop spans 14 amino acids. The CDR3 protein is CASSLDRGTDTQYF. The DNA for the CDR3 is TGCGCCAGCAGCTTGGACCGGGGGACAGATACGCAGTATTTT.

The J gene is TRBJ1-1, the V gene TRBV27; no definite D call. The CDR3 length is 15 residues. Trimming took off 7 bases at V and 3 bases at J, with 18 bases between the two ends. CDR1 is MNHEY, CDR2 SMNVEV, per germline (reference sequence). The CDR3 spells CASTHFGGSDTEAFF. CDR3 DNA: TGTGCCAGCACCCATTTCGGAGGGAGCGACACTGAAGCTTTCTTT.

The chain is built from TRBV7-9 and TRBJ2-7; D possibly corresponds to TRBD1 (5 bases). The CDR3 totals 16 residues. CDR1 is SEHNR and CDR2 is FQNEAQ in the germline V gene (reference sequence). Trimming shortened V by 2 bases and J by 5 bases, and 19 bases separated the two germline ends. In DNA form, the CDR3 reads TGTGCCAGCAGCTTAAGGGCCCCCGCAGGGTCCCACGAGCAGTACTTC. Protein sequence: CASSLRAPAGSHEQYF.

The table lists this clone with a few counts. The genes are TRBV6-5 and TRBJ1-3; no firm D call. The CDR3 loop spans 13 amino acids. V shed 6 bases and J shed 3 bases, with 9 bases lying between them. The germline V gene has CDR1 MNHEY and CDR2 SVGAGI. This CDR3 is CASRSPLGNTIYF. The CDR3, as DNA: TGTGCCAGCAGATCCCCTCTTGGAAACACCATATATTTT.

This clone was detected once. The rearrangement joins TRBV7-6 to TRBJ2-1; D might be TRBD1 (5 bases). This CDR3 spans 15 amino acids. Germline V gene lookup returns CDR1 SGHVS and CDR2 FNYEAQ. Trimming took 5 bases from V and 6 from J, leaving 17 bases between them. The CDR3 spells CASSPPKGNPNEQFF. CDR3 nucleotides: TGTGCCAGCAGCCCACCAAAGGGGAACCCCAATGAGCAGTTCTTC.

This chain joins TRBV5-4 and TRBJ2-7, with D unclear. V was clipped by 0 bases and J by 2 bases, with 12 bases between them. CDR1 and CDR2 (germline): SGHNT, YYREEE (reference sequence). This CDR3 has 15 residues. DNA for the CDR3: TGTGCCAGCAGCTTGGCCGGAAGTGGAGCCTACGAGCAGTACTTC. It is translated as CASSLAGSGAYEQYF.

This chain links TRBV5-1 with TRBJ1-1, with D possibly TRBD1 on 5 matching bases. V gave up 1 base and J gave up 5 bases, with 18 bases separating them. Germline V gene sequence: CDR1 SGHRS, CDR2 YFSETQ. CDR3 length: 16 amino acids. The CDR3 DNA follows: TGCGCCAGCAGCTTGAGGCCGGGACGGGAGAGGACTGAAGCTTTCTTT. This sequence encodes CASSLRPGRERTEAFF.

V and J are TRBV5-1 and TRBJ1-1, with D hard to call. This CDR3 has 15 amino acids. V was cut by 0 bases and J by 0 bases, with 9 bases left in between. Germline CDR1 reads SGHRS; CDR2 reads YFSETQ. The CDR3 DNA reads TGCGCCAGCAGCTTGGGGCAGGTCATGAACACTGAAGCTTTCTTT. Amino acid sequence: CASSLGQVMNTEAFF. Filled out from reference TRBV5-1 and TRBJ1-1, the complete variable domain reads KAGVTQTPRYLIKTRGQQVTLSCSPISGHRSVSWYQQTPGQGLQFLFEYFSETQRNKGNFPGRFSGRQFSNSRSEMNVSTLELGDSALYLCASSLGQVMNTEAFFGQGTRLTVV.